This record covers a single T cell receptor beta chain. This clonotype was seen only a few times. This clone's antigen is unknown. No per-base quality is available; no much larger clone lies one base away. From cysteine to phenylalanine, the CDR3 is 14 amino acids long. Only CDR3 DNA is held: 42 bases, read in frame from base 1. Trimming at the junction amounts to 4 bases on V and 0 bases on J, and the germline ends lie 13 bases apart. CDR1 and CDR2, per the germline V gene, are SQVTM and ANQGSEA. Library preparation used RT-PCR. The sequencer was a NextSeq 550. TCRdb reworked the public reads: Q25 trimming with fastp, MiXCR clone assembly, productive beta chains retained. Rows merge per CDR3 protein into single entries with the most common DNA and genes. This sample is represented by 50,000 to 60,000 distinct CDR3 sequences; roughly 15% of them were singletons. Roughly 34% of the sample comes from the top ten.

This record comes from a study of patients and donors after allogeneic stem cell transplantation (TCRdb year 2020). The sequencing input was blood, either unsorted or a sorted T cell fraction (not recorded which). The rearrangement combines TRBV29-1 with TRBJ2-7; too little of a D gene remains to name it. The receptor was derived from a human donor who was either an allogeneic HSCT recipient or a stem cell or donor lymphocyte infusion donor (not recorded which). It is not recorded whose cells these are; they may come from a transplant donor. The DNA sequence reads TGCAGCGTTGCTTCAGAAGGAAACTCCTACGAGCAGTACTTC. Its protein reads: CSVASEGNSYEQYF.